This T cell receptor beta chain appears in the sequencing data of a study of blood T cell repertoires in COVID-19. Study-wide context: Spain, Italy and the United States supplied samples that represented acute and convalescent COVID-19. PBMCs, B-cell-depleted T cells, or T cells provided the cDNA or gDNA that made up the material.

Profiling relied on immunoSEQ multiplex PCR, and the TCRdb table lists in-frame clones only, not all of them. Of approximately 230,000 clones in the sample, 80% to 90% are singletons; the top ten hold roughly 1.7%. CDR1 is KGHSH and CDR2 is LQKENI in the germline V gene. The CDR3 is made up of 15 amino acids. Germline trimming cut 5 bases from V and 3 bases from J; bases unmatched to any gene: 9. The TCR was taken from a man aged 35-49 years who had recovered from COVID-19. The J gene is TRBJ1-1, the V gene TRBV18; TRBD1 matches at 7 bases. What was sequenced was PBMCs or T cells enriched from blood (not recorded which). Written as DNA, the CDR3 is TGTGCCAGCTCAGAGCACAGGGGCGAGGACACTGAAGCTTTCTTT. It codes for CASSEHRGEDTEAFF.